This is a list of T cell receptor beta chains from one sample in a study of blood T cell repertoires in COVID-19. Profiled with immunoSEQ multiplex PCR; TCRdb holds only in-frame clones, not every one. The table records more than 350,000 clones, more than 75% of them present only once. Sequenced input: PBMCs or T cells enriched from blood (not recorded which). These receptors all stem from a woman aged 50 to 60 who had recovered from COVID-19. Both conserved end residues are part of each CDR3. D genes are given only for firm matches. The size field is filled for only some rows; it gives once, few, many or a size class.

>NA|NA|TRBV6-5|TRBJ1-5
TGTGCCAGCAGGGAGTCGAGACAGTCGGTCCAGCCCCAGCATTTT
CASRESRQSVQPQHF
>once|NA|TRBV7-2|TRBJ2-2
TGTGCCAGCAGCCCAGATACCGGGGAGCTGTTTTTT
CASSPDTGELFF
>NA|TRBD2|TRBV25-1|TRBJ2-3
TGTGCCAGCAGTGAATTATTACTAGCGGGGGGGCGGGCAGATACGCAGTATTTT
CASSELLLAGGRADTQYF
>NA|NA|TRBV9|TRBJ1-2
TGTGCCAGCAGCGCGAGAGAGGGGCGCGGGGACTATGGCTACACCTTC
CASSAREGRGDYGYTF
>NA|NA|TRBV12-3/TRBV12-4|TRBJ2-5
TGTGCCAGCAGTAGAGACAGACAAGAGACCCAGTACTTC
CASSRDRQETQYF
>few|NA|TRBV7-9|TRBJ2-7
TGTGCCAGCAGCTTAGCGTGGGCCAGCTCCTACGAGCAGTACTTC
CASSLAWASSYEQYF
>NA|NA|TRBV28|TRBJ1-1
TGTGCCAGCAGTATAGACAACCTCCCCCAGGAAGCTTTCTTT
CASSIDNLPQEAFF
>NA|TRBD1|TRBV18|TRBJ2-3
TGTGCCAGCTCACGGGACAGATCAGATACGCAGTATTTT
CASSRDRSDTQYF
>NA|TRBD2|TRBV7-9|TRBJ2-7
TGTGCCAGCAGCCTCGGGGCGGGGGGTACCTACGAGCAGTACTTC
CASSLGAGGTYEQYF
>NA|TRBD1|TRBV7-2|TRBJ1-5
TGTGCCAGCAGCCAACGCCGGGACAGGGATCAGCCCCAGCATTTT
CASSQRRDRDQPQHF
>NA|NA|TRBV10-3|TRBJ2-1
TGTGCCATCAGTGAGTCGCATCCTCCAGGGTTCTTC
CAISESHPPGFF
>NA|NA|TRBV3-1/TRBV3-2|TRBJ1-1
TGTGCCAGCAGCCCCCGGTCGGTTTTACTCATTTTT
CASSPRSVLLIF
>once|NA|TRBV7-2|TRBJ2-5
TGTGCCAGCAGCTCTTCGCCGACTACCCCGTACCAAGAGACCCAGTACTTC
CASSSSPTTPYQETQYF
>NA|NA|TRBV30|TRBJ2-7
TGTGCCTGGAGCCGGGACACCTCCGAGCAGTACTTC
CAWSRDTSEQYF
>NA|NA|TRBV18|TRBJ2-3
TGTGCCAGCTCACCACCCTTCGGCACAGATACGCAGTATTTT
CASSPPFGTDTQYF
>NA|TRBD2|TRBV2|TRBJ2-1
TGTGCCAGCAGTGAGATAGCGGGGGCCGGGAATGAGCAGTTCTTC
CASSEIAGAGNEQFF